A single sample gave rise to the 2 T cell receptor beta chains below, sequenced in a study of cytomegalovirus exposure and HLA in healthy donors. PCR involved 60 Vbeta and 13 Jbeta primers. Produced via immunoSEQ multiplex PCR; TCRdb's table is partial and in-frame only. The repertoire consists of 85,000 to 100,000 clones, with about four fifths occurring once and the leading ten covering roughly 8%. Sequenced: PBMCs. The origin of the receptors is a human donor in good health.

The chain uses TRBV5-1 and TRBJ2-7, with D maybe TRBD2 (6 bases). Between the trimmed V and J ends, which lost 4 bases and 0 bases, there was a span of 14 bases. The CDR3 covers 15 residues. Germline loops: CDR1 SGHRS, CDR2 YFSETQ. The DNA of the CDR3 is TGCGCCAGCAGCGGAACTGGGGGGATCTCCTACGAGCAGTACTTC. This translates into CASSGTGGISYEQYF.

The gene calls are TRBV6-4 and TRBJ1-2, with D possibly matching TRBD1 (5 bases). The V gene's germline CDR1 is MRHNA and CDR2 SNTAGT. This CDR3 contains 14 residues. V was trimmed by 3 bases and J by 2 bases, leaving 10 bases between them. This CDR3 reads CASSEVPGNYGYTF. The DNA for the CDR3 is TGTGCCAGCAGTGAGGTCCCAGGGAACTATGGCTACACCTTC.